These T cell receptor beta chains were read from a single sample in a study of blood T cell repertoires in COVID-19. The assay was immunoSEQ multiplex PCR, and TCRdb's table has in-frame clones only and misses some. In the table there are some 220,000 clones, about 83% of which are singletons. Sequencing used peripheral blood. Source of these receptors: a young woman with COVID-19, enrolled during active disease. Both conserved end residues are part of each CDR3. Fields, in order: J gene, V gene, clone size, D gene, CDR3 protein, CDR3 DNA. The D gene is left open where the match is weak. A clone size is listed for some rows: how often the clone was seen (once, few, many), or a class if it is expanded.

TRBJ2-3 | TRBV20-1 | NA | NA | CSGGDPDTQYF | TGCAGTGGCGGGGACCCAGATACGCAGTATTTT
TRBJ2-1 | TRBV19 | once | TRBD2 | CASGPSGGAGEQFF | TGTGCCAGCGGGCCTAGCGGGGGGGCCGGTGAGCAGTTCTTC
TRBJ1-1 | TRBV19 | NA | NA | CASSIGREVRTEAFF | TGTGCCAGTAGTATAGGGAGGGAAGTACGGACTGAAGCTTTCTTT
TRBJ1-3 | TRBV5-8 | NA | NA | CASSLYPRSGNTIYF | TGTGCCAGCAGCTTGTACCCTAGGTCTGGAAACACCATATATTTT
TRBJ1-5 | TRBV5-1 | NA | NA | CASSLEAGGNQPQHF | TGCGCCAGCAGCTTGGAGGCAGGGGGCAATCAGCCCCAGCATTTT
TRBJ2-5 | TRBV30 | NA | TRBD2 | CAWSPQAGGYLETQYF | TGTGCCTGGAGTCCCCAAGCGGGGGGGTATTTAGAGACCCAGTACTTC
TRBJ1-6 | TRBV30 | NA | NA | CAWSPDSHNSPLHF | TGTGCCTGGAGTCCGGACAGCCATAATTCACCCCTCCACTTT
TRBJ2-3 | TRBV7-9 | once | TRBD1 | CASSLRGRIDTQYF | TGTGCCAGCAGCTTGAGGGGGCGCATAGATACGCAGTATTTT
TRBJ1-2 | TRBV28 | NA | NA | CASSFSTVNYGYTF | TGTGCCAGCAGTTTTAGTACGGTTAACTATGGCTACACCTTC
TRBJ1-2 | TRBV7-9 | NA | NA | CASSFRQFPFVYTF | TGTGCCAGCAGCTTCCGACAGTTCCCCTTTGTCTACACCTTC
TRBJ1-1 | TRBV19 | NA | NA | CASRYQQVGTEAFF | TGTGCCAGTAGGTACCAACAGGTAGGCACTGAAGCTTTCTTT
TRBJ2-6 | TRBV9 | NA | NA | CASSVSSSFSGANVLTF | TGTGCCAGCAGCGTTTCTAGTAGCTTCTCTGGGGCCAACGTCCTGACTTTC
TRBJ2-1 | TRBV11-2 | NA | TRBD2 | CASRPLAGARNEQFF | TGTGCCAGCAGACCGCTAGCGGGAGCTCGCAATGAGCAGTTCTTC
TRBJ2-2 | TRBV7-7 | NA | NA | CASSCPEATTGELFF | TGTGCCAGCAGCTGCCCTGAAGCGACTACCGGGGAGCTGTTTTTT
TRBJ1-3 | TRBV27 | NA | NA | CASQATFSGNTIYF | TGTGCCAGTCAGGCCACCTTCTCTGGAAACACCATATATTTT
TRBJ2-7 | TRBV10-3 | NA | NA | CAIRRDGAGGEQYF | TGTGCCATCAGGAGAGATGGGGCCGGGGGAGAGCAGTACTTC
TRBJ2-1 | TRBV6-1 | NA | NA | CASSEGLYNEQFF | TGTGCCAGCAGTGAGGGACTCTACAATGAGCAGTTCTTC
TRBJ2-5 | TRBV7-2 | NA | NA | CASSLYGLQETQYF | TGTGCCAGCAGCTTATACGGTCTCCAAGAGACCCAGTACTTC
TRBJ1-5 | TRBV6-1 | few | NA | CASSEATGRTRPQHF | TGTGCCAGCAGTGAAGCAACAGGGCGAACGAGGCCCCAGCATTTT
TRBJ2-1 | TRBV27 | once | NA | CASSLQDTYNEQFF | TGTGCCAGCAGTTTACAAGACACCTACAATGAGCAGTTCTTC
TRBJ2-3 | TRBV7-3 | NA | TRBD2 | CASSLKRASGSTDTQYF | TGTGCCAGCAGCTTAAAGAGGGCTAGCGGGAGTACAGATACGCAGTATTTT
TRBJ1-5 | TRBV6-6 | few | NA | CASSYLQGSNQPQHF | TGTGCCAGCAGTTACCTCCAGGGTAGCAATCAGCCCCAGCATTTT
TRBJ1-2 | TRBV21-1 | few | NA | CASSWDNHYGYTF | TGTGCCAGCAGCTGGGACAACCACTATGGCTACACCTTC